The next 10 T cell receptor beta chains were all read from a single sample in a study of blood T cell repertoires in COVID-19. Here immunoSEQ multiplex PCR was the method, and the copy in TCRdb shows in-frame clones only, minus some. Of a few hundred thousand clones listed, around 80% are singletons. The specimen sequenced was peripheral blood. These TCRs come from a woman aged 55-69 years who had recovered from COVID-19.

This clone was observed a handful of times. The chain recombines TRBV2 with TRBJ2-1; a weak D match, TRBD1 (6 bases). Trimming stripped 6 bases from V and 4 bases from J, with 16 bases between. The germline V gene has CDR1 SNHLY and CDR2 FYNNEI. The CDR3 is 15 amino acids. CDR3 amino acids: CASRRDTLDYNEQFF. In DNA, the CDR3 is TGTGCCAGCAGGAGGGACACCCTCGATTACAATGAGCAGTTCTTC.

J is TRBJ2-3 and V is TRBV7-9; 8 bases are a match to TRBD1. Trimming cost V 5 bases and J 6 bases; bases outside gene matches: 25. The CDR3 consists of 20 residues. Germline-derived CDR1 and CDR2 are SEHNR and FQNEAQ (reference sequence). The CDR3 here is CASSGESAGGDERKLDTQYF. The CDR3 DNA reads TGTGCCAGCAGCGGGGAAAGCGCAGGGGGCGACGAGAGGAAGTTGGATACGCAGTATTTT.

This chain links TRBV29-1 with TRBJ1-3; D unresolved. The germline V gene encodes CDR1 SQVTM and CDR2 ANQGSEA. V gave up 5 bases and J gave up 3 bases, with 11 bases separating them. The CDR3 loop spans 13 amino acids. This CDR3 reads CSVNAGNGNTIYF. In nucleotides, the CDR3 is TGCAGCGTTAACGCGGGTAATGGAAACACCATATATTTT.

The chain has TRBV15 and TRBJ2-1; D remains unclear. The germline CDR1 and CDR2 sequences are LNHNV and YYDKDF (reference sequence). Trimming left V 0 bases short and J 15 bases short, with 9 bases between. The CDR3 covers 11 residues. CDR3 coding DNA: TGTGCCACCAGCAGAGATCTAAAGCGGTTCTTC. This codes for CATSRDLKRFF.

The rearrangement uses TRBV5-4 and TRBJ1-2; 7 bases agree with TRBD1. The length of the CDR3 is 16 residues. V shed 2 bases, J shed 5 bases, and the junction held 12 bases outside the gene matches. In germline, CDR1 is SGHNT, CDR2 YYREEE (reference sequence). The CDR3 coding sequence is TGTGCCAGCAGCTTCACCCCGGACAGGAGAGATTATGGCTACACCTTC. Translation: CASSFTPDRRDYGYTF. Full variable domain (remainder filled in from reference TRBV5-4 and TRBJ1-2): ETGVTQSPTHLIKTRGQQVTLRCSSQSGHNTVSWYQQALGQGPQFIFQYYREEENGRGNFPPRFSGLQFPNYSSELNVNALELDDSALYLCASSFTPDRRDYGYTFGSGTRLTVV.

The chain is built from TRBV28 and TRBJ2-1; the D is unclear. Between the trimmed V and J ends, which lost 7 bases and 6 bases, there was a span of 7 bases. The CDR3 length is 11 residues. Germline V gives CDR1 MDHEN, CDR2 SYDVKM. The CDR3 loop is CASNTLNEQFF. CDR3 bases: TGTGCCAGCAACACCCTCAATGAGCAGTTCTTC. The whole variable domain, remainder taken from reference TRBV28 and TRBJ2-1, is DVKVTQSSRYLVKRTGEKVFLECVQDMDHENMFWYRQDPGLGLRLIYFSYDVKMKEKGDIPEGYSVSREKKERFSLILESASTNQTSMYLCASNTLNEQFFGPGTRLTVL.

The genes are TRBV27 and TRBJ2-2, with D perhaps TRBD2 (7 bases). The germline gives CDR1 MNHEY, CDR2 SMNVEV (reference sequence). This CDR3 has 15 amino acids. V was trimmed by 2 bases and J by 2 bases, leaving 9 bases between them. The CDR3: CASSLRGGNTGELFF. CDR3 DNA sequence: TGTGCCAGCAGTTTAAGGGGGGGCAACACCGGGGAGCTGTTTTTT.

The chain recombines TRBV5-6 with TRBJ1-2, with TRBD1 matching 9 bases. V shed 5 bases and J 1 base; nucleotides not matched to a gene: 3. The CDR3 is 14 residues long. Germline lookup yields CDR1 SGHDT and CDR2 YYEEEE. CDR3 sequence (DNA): TGTGCCAGCAGTCTGGGACAGGGTAACTATGGCTACACCTTC. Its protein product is CASSLGQGNYGYTF. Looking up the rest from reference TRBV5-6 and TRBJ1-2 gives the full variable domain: DAGVTQSPTHLIKTRGQQVTLRCSPKSGHDTVSWYQQALGQGPQFIFQYYEEEERQRGNFPDRFSGHQFPNYSSELNVNALLLGDSALYLCASSLGQGNYGYTFGSGTRLTVV.

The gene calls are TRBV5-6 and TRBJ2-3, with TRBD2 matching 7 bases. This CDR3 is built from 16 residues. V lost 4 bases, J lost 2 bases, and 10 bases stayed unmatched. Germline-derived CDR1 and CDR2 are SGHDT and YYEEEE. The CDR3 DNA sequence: TGTGCCAGCAGCCCCTTGGCGGGGGAAATCACAGATACGCAGTATTTT. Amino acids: CASSPLAGEITDTQYF.

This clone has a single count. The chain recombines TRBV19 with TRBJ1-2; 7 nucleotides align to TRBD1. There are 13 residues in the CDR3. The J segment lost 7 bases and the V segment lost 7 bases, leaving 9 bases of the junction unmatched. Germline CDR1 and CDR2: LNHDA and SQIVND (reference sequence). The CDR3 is CASTDAGGAGYTF. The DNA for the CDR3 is TGTGCCAGTACCGATGCAGGGGGTGCTGGCTACACCTTC.